The 25 T cell receptor beta chains below come from one sample, sequenced in a study of blood T cell repertoires in COVID-19. The table came from immunoSEQ multiplex PCR; TCRdb's copy has only in-frame clones and leaves some out. The sample contains 270,000 or so clones, approximately 91% of which appear only once. Sequencing was carried out using peripheral blood. These receptors were collected from a woman aged 35 to 49 who had recovered from COVID-19.

J is TRBJ2-5 and V is TRBV18, with TRBD2 matching over 8 bases. This CDR3 is 14 amino acids long. In germline, CDR1 is KGHSH, CDR2 LQKENI. J was trimmed by 5 bases and V by 3 bases; bases with no gene match: 5. CDR3 sequence: CASSPGPGGETQYF. In nucleotides, the CDR3 is TGTGCCAGCTCACCGGGACCGGGAGGGGAGACCCAGTACTTC.

This chain uses TRBV20-1 with TRBJ2-7; 8 bases agree with TRBD1. Germline CDR1 DFQATT, CDR2 SNEGSKA (reference sequence). There are 14 residues in the CDR3. After removal of 3 bases from V and 0 bases from J, the junction contained 4 bases not matched to a gene. CDR3 in DNA: TGCAGTGCTAGTCAGGGGGCTTCCTCCTACGAGCAGTACTTC. Translation: CSASQGASSYEQYF.

This clone appeared once. The chain employs TRBV29-1 and TRBJ1-1; 8 positions match TRBD1. After removal of 6 bases from V and 8 bases from J, the junction contained 11 bases not matched to a gene. The CDR3 is 13 residues long. In germline, CDR1 is SQVTM, CDR2 ANQGSEA. CDR3 amino acids: CSVSDRALTEAFF. Written as DNA, the CDR3 is TGCAGCGTATCGGACAGGGCTCTCACGGAAGCTTTCTTT.

This chain links TRBV10-3 with TRBJ2-5; D ambiguous. Germline CDR1 is ENHRY and CDR2 is SYGVKD. The CDR3 contains 13 residues. Trimming left V 2 bases short and J 2 bases short, with 6 bases between. CDR3: CAISEDLQETQYF. The CDR3 nucleotides are TGTGCCATCAGTGAGGACTTACAAGAGACCCAGTACTTC.

The rearrangement links TRBV29-1 to TRBJ2-7, with D tentatively TRBD1 (5 bases). Germline loops: CDR1 SQVTM, CDR2 ANQGSEA. V gave up 7 bases and J gave up 0 bases, with 19 bases separating them. This CDR3 is built from 15 residues. The CDR3 sequence: CSATRAGLSSYEQYF. The CDR3 bases are TGCAGCGCTACCAGGGCAGGGTTGAGCTCCTACGAGCAGTACTTC.

This clone was seen only once. This chain links TRBV7-6 with TRBJ1-6, with 9 bases fitting TRBD1. Germline CDR1 is SGHVS and CDR2 is FNYEAQ. Trimming cost V 4 bases and J 5 bases; bases outside gene matches: 6. The CDR3 runs 16 residues. CDR3 bases: TGTGCCAGCAGCTCCGGACAGGGGTTGGATAATTCACCCCTCCACTTT. This codes for CASSSGQGLDNSPLHF.

The J gene is TRBJ2-2, the V gene TRBV7-3; no definite D call. Germline values: CDR1 SGHTA, CDR2 FQGTGA. The CDR3 covers 13 residues. V lost 5 bases and J 4 bases, leaving 8 bases between the germline ends. CDR3 bases: TGTGCCAGCAGCCCCGACACCACCGGGGAGCTGTTTTTT. Its protein product is CASSPDTTGELFF.

The rearrangement links TRBV28 to TRBJ1-2; D remains ambiguous. Germline assignment: CDR1 MDHEN and CDR2 SYDVKM. The CDR3 spans 15 residues. Deletions cut 7 bases from V and 2 bases from J, with 17 bases between. The CDR3 protein is CASTKLGEPNYGYTF. The CDR3 DNA is TGTGCCAGCACCAAATTAGGAGAACCAAACTATGGCTACACCTTC.

The chain combines TRBV6-2 or TRBV6-3 with TRBJ2-7, with TRBD2 matching 7 bases. CDR3 length equals 18 residues. Germline values: CDR1 MNHEY, CDR2 SVGEGT. The V gene end was trimmed by 6 bases and the J gene end by 2 bases; junction bases not matched to a gene: 19. The CDR3 loop is CASSSGGGVPGGPYEQYF. The CDR3 nucleotides are TGTGCCAGCAGCTCGGGCGGGGGAGTACCGGGAGGTCCCTACGAGCAGTACTTC.

The rearrangement joins TRBV5-1 to TRBJ1-4; D may be TRBD1 (5 bases). The V and J ends lost 1 base and 5 bases respectively, with 12 bases between them. Germline lookup yields CDR1 SGHRS and CDR2 YFSETQ. The CDR3 is 15 amino acids. Written as DNA, the CDR3 is TGCGCCAGCAGCTTGTCCGGACAAAGAAATGAAAAACTGTTTTTT. Its translation: CASSLSGQRNEKLFF. Using reference TRBV5-1 and TRBJ1-4 for the parts outside the CDR3, the full variable domain is KAGVTQTPRYLIKTRGQQVTLSCSPISGHRSVSWYQQTPGQGLQFLFEYFSETQRNKGNFPGRFSGRQFSNSRSEMNVSTLELGDSALYLCASSLSGQRNEKLFFGSGTQLSVL.

The rearrangement links TRBV6-1 to TRBJ2-7; 10 positions agree with TRBD2. Germline lookup yields CDR1 MNHNS and CDR2 SASEGT. The CDR3 extends over 20 amino acids. Trimming cost V 0 bases and J 3 bases; bases outside gene matches: 17. The CDR3 region has the DNA TGTGCCAGCAGTGAAGCGCTTAAGGGACTAGCGAGGTGGGATTTCTACGAGCAGTACTTC. This encodes CASSEALKGLARWDFYEQYF.

The genes are TRBV28 and TRBJ1-2; D ambiguous. Germline CDR1 and CDR2: MDHEN and SYDVKM. CDR3 length: 13 amino acids. V was trimmed by 7 bases and J by 2 bases, leaving 11 bases between them. DNA for the CDR3: TGTGCCAGCACCCCGGGAGAGAACTATGGCTACACCTTC. Its translation: CASTPGENYGYTF.

The J gene is TRBJ1-4, the V gene TRBV7-9; a possible D gene is TRBD1 (6 bases). This CDR3 is built from 15 residues. Germline assignment: CDR1 SEHNR and CDR2 FQNEAQ (reference sequence). V lost 5 bases to trimming and J lost 2 bases, with 12 bases between them. The CDR3 DNA reads as TGTGCCAGCAGCGGTCCCGGACAGACTAATGAAAAACTGTTTTTT. Amino acids: CASSGPGQTNEKLFF.

This chain links TRBV20-1 with TRBJ2-7; a weak D match, TRBD1 (6 bases). Germline V gene lookup returns CDR1 DFQATT and CDR2 SNEGSKA (reference sequence). V lost 6 bases, J lost 2 bases, and 8 bases lay in between. The CDR3 is 11 residues long. CDR3 sequence: CSATGTYEQYF. Written as DNA, the CDR3 is TGCAGTGCGACAGGAACCTACGAGCAGTACTTC.

This chain connects TRBV29-1 to TRBJ2-7, with 10 bases lining up with TRBD2. The CDR3 consists of 15 residues. Germline CDR1 reads SQVTM; CDR2 reads ANQGSEA. Germline trimming cut 6 bases from V and 6 bases from J; bases unmatched to any gene: 14. The CDR3 protein is CSVAPSGSFETEQYF. DNA of the CDR3: TGCAGCGTCGCTCCTAGCGGGAGTTTCGAGACCGAGCAGTACTTC.

The chain has TRBV5-1 and TRBJ1-1, with 11 positions matching TRBD1. The CDR3 is made up of 19 amino acids. Per germline, CDR1 SGHRS and CDR2 YFSETQ. J lost 0 bases, V lost 0 bases, and 10 bases had no gene match. In DNA form, the CDR3 reads TGCGCCAGCAGCTTGGGGAGGGTCGGGACAGGGGGTCTGAACACTGAAGCTTTCTTT. Encoded protein: CASSLGRVGTGGLNTEAFF.

This chain joins TRBV24-1 and TRBJ2-7; 10 bases match TRBD1. The CDR3 length is 15 residues. Germline V gene data show CDR1 as KGHDR and CDR2 as SFDVKD. Trimming cost V 2 bases and J 5 bases; bases outside gene matches: 5. In nucleotides, the CDR3 is TGTGCCACCAGTGATTCGGGGACAGGGGCTGACGAGCAGTACTTC. This translates into CATSDSGTGADEQYF.

CDR3 DNA: TGTGCCAGCAGCTTAGGGCTAGCGGTCCACAATGAGCAGTTCTTC. Translating gives CASSLGLAVHNEQFF. This chain links TRBV7-6 with TRBJ2-1; TRBD2 aligns across 7 bases. Unmatched junction bases numbered 5, after V lost 1 base and J lost 5 bases. Germline loops: CDR1 SGHVS, CDR2 FNYEAQ. The CDR3 covers 15 residues.

This chain joins TRBV5-5 and TRBJ2-1, with TRBD2 matching 12 bases. J gave up 4 bases and V 4 bases, and 6 bases lay outside the gene matches. Germline CDR1 and CDR2: SGHKS and YYEKEE (reference sequence). The CDR3 consists of 16 residues. The CDR3 loop reads CASSMQGLAGYNEQFF. CDR3 bases: TGTGCCAGCAGCATGCAAGGACTAGCGGGATACAATGAGCAGTTCTTC. Supplemented by reference TRBV5-5 and TRBJ2-1, the full variable domain reads DAGVTQSPTHLIKTRGQQVTLRCSPISGHKSVSWYQQVLGQGPQFIFQYYEKEERGRGNFPDRFSARQFPNYSSELNVNALLLGDSALYLCASSMQGLAGYNEQFFGPGTRLTVL.

The V call is TRBV30, the J call TRBJ2-7; D might be TRBD2 (6 bases). The CDR3 spans 13 residues. The germline V and J ends were trimmed by 0 bases and 4 bases, with 10 bases remaining between them. Per germline, CDR1 GTSNPN and CDR2 SVGIG (reference sequence). CDR3 sequence (DNA): TGTGCCTGGAGTGTTGTCGGGAGTTACGAGCAGTACTTC. It is translated as CAWSVVGSYEQYF.

This clone was seen a single time. This chain uses TRBV23-1 with TRBJ2-7; TRBD1 matches 8 bases. TRBV23-1 is classed as an ORF, of uncertain function. The CDR3 extends over 16 amino acids. With 8 bases clipped from V and 3 bases from J, the junction kept 15 bases outside the gene matches. The CDR3 sequence: CASYKLPGQDDYEQYF. The CDR3 nucleotides are TGCGCCAGCTATAAATTGCCGGGACAGGACGACTACGAGCAGTACTTC.

J is TRBJ2-1 and V is TRBV7-9; 8 nucleotides line up with TRBD2. CDR1 SEHNR and CDR2 FQNEAQ come from the germline V gene (reference sequence). This CDR3 has 15 amino acids. Unmatched junction bases numbered 11, after V lost 5 bases and J lost 8 bases. The CDR3 DNA reads TGTGCCAGCAGCCCACGGGAGGGCCTATGGGATGAGCAGTTCTTC. This codes for CASSPREGLWDEQFF.

The J gene is TRBJ1-2, the V gene TRBV25-1; no clear D gene. Germline assignment: CDR1 MGHDK and CDR2 SYGVNS. V lost 2 bases, J lost 4 bases, and 11 bases lay in between. This CDR3 comprises 14 residues. CDR3 region: CASSEGLPFYGYTF. The DNA of the CDR3 is TGTGCCAGCAGTGAAGGGCTCCCATTCTATGGCTACACCTTC.

The V and J genes are TRBV28 and TRBJ2-3, with D perhaps TRBD1 (5 bases). Germline V gene lookup returns CDR1 MDHEN and CDR2 SYDVKM. CDR3 length equals 16 residues. The V end lost 4 bases, the J end lost 2 bases, and 16 bases lay between the germline ends. The CDR3 reads CASSSSATVLTDTQYF. The CDR3 DNA is TGTGCCAGCAGTTCCAGCGCGACAGTTCTCACAGATACGCAGTATTTT.

The chain employs TRBV30 and TRBJ1-1, with TRBD1 matching 7 bases. The CDR3 contains 16 residues. CDR1 GTSNPN and CDR2 SVGIG come from the germline V gene (reference sequence). V lost 2 bases, J lost 1 base, and 10 bases stayed unmatched. The chain's CDR3 is CAWSPPPTGQNTEAFF. As DNA, the CDR3 is TGTGCCTGGAGTCCCCCCCCGACAGGGCAGAACACTGAAGCTTTCTTT.